Here is one TCR beta chain with its context. The junction differs from germline at one of its ends, possibly a read error. Noted treatment: preoperative locoregional IRX-2 cytokine immunotherapy. Preoperative locoregional IRX-2 cytokine immunotherapy was tested in the phase Ib source study. This record comes from a study of preoperative IRX-2 immunotherapy in early breast cancer. This CDR3 has 15 amino acids. Germline assignment: CDR1 MRHNA and CDR2 SNTAGT. Profiling relied on immunoSEQ multiplex PCR, and the TCRdb table lists in-frame clones only, not all of them. The sample shows approximately 38,000 clones, roughly four fifths of them seen only once.

The sequencing here drew on lymph node tissue, taken after IRX-2 immunotherapy. The chain employs TRBV6-4 and TRBJ2-7; a possible D gene is TRBD1 (7 bases). This TCR was sampled from a human donor with breast cancer. The CDR3 protein is CASSYSRTGGYEQYF. In DNA, the CDR3 is TGTGCCAGCAGTTACTCTCGGACAGGAGGGTACGAGCAGTACTTC.